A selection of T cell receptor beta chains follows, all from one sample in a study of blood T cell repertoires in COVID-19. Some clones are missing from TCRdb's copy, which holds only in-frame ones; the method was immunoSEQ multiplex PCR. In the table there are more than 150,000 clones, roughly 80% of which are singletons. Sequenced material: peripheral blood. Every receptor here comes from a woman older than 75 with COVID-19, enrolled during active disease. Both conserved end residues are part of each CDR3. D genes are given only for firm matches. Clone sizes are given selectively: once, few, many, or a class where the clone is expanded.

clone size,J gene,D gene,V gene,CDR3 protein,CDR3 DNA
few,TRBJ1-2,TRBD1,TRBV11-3,CASSSKGAYYGYTF,TGTGCCAGCAGCTCAAAGGGGGCTTACTATGGCTACACCTTC
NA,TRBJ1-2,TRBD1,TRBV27,CASSSLRQGFDGYTF,TGTGCCAGCAGTTCCCTCAGACAGGGCTTCGATGGCTACACCTTC
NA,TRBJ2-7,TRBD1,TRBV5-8,CASSLIDRGSYEQYF,TGTGCCAGCAGCTTGATTGACAGGGGATCCTACGAGCAGTACTTC
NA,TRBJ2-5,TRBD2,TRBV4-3,CASSHGLAGDQETQYF,TGCGCCAGCAGCCATGGACTAGCGGGGGACCAAGAGACCCAGTACTTC
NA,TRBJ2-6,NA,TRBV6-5,CASSPSGGGSNVLTF,TGTGCCAGCAGCCCCTCGGGTGGGGGCTCCAACGTCCTGACTTTC
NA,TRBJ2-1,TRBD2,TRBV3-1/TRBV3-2,CASSPTSGGLVEQFF,TGTGCCAGCAGCCCGACTAGCGGGGGTTTGGTTGAGCAGTTCTTC
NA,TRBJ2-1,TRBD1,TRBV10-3,CAISDPPGGRYNEQFF,TGTGCCATCAGTGATCCCCCAGGGGGTAGATACAATGAGCAGTTCTTC
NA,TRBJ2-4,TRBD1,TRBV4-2,CASSLGTGSGIQYF,TGTGCCAGCAGCCTGGGGACAGGGTCGGGCATTCAGTACTTC
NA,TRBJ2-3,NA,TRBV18,CASSPVDSTDTQYF,TGTGCCAGCTCACCGGTAGATAGCACAGATACGCAGTATTTT
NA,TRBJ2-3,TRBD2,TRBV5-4,CASSSRAGISTDTQYF,TGTGCCAGCAGCTCCCGAGCGGGGATTAGCACAGATACGCAGTATTTT
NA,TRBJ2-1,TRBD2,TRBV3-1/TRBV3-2,CASSQPRSGGAHDEQFF,TGTGCCAGCAGCCAACCACGGAGCGGGGGGGCCCACGATGAGCAGTTCTTC
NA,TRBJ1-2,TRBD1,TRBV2,CASSSGQGSNYGYTF,TGTGCCAGCAGTTCTGGACAGGGTTCTAACTATGGCTACACCTTC
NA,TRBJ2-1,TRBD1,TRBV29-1,CSARTGTYNEQFF,TGCAGCGCCCGGACAGGGACCTACAATGAGCAGTTCTTC
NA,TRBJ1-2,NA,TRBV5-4,CASSSQGDGGYTF,TGTGCCAGCAGCTCCCAGGGTGATGGTGGCTACACCTTC
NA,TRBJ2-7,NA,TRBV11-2,CASSLAASYEQYF,TGTGCCAGCAGCTTGGCGGCTAGCTACGAGCAGTACTTC
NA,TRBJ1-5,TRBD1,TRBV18,CASSQGAGSNQPQHF,TGTGCCAGCTCGCAGGGGGCCGGCAGCAATCAGCCCCAGCATTTT
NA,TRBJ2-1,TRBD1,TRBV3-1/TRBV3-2,CASSPRTGNEQFF,TGTGCCAGCAGCCCTAGGACAGGGAATGAGCAGTTCTTC
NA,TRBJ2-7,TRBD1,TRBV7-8,CASSRGQNSYEQYF,TGTGCCAGCAGCCGGGGACAGAATTCCTACGAGCAGTACTTC
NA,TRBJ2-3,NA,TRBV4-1,CASSQAYGGSDTQYF,TGCGCCAGCAGCCAAGCCTACGGGGGTTCAGATACGCAGTATTTT
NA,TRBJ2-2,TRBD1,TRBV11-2,CASSWGTGAGELFF,TGTGCCAGCAGCTGGGGGACAGGGGCCGGGGAGCTGTTTTTT
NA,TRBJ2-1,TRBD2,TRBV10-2,CASSESHSGRLNEQFF,TGCGCCAGCAGTGAGTCGCACAGCGGGAGGTTGAATGAGCAGTTCTTC
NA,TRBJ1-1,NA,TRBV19,CASSIQGNTEAFF,TGTGCCAGTAGTATCCAGGGGAACACTGAAGCTTTCTTT
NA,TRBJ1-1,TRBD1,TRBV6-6,CASSPGQGEDEAFF,TGTGCCAGCAGTCCAGGACAGGGGGAAGATGAAGCTTTCTTT
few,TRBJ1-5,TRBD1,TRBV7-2,CASSLKPRTGESNQPQHF,TGTGCCAGCAGCCTCAAGCCCAGGACAGGAGAAAGCAATCAGCCCCAGCATTTT
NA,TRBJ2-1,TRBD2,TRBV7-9,CASSLEGVSGFWRDEQFF,TGTGCCAGCAGCTTAGAAGGGGTTAGCGGGTTTTGGAGAGATGAGCAGTTCTTC
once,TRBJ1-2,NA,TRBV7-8,CASSQREYGYTF,TGTGCCAGCAGCCAACGGGAATATGGCTACACCTTC
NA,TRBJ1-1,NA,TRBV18,CASSPRRGADTEAFF,TGTGCCAGCTCACCTCGCAGGGGTGCGGACACTGAAGCTTTCTTT
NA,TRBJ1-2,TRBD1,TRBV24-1,CATSDAGQGAGGYTF,TGTGCCACCAGTGATGCGGGACAGGGGGCCGGGGGCTACACCTTC
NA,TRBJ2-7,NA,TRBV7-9,CASSLVGPDEQYF,TGTGCCAGCAGCTTAGTTGGTCCGGACGAGCAGTACTTC
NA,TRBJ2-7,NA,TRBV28,CASRPTDSYHEQYF,TGTGCCAGCAGGCCCACGGACTCCTACCACGAGCAGTACTTC
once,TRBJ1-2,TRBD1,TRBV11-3,CASSLEDRTFFYGYTF,TGTGCCAGCAGCTTAGAGGACAGGACCTTCTTCTATGGCTACACCTTC
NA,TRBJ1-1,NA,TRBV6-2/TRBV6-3,CASSYLMNTEAFF,TGTGCCAGCAGTTACTTAATGAACACTGAAGCTTTCTTT
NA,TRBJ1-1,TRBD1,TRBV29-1,CSVDSTGQGTEAFF,TGCAGCGTTGACTCGACCGGACAGGGGACTGAAGCTTTCTTT
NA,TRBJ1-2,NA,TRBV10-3,CAITSQGDYGYTF,TGTGCCATCACCTCACAGGGCGACTATGGCTACACCTTC
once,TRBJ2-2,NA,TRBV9,CASSVALGRNTGELFF,TGTGCCAGCAGCGTAGCTCTGGGGAGGAACACCGGGGAGCTGTTTTTT
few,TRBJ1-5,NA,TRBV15,CATSRTGFNQPQHF,TGTGCCACCAGCAGAACGGGTTTCAATCAGCCCCAGCATTTT
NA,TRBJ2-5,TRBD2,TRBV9,CASSVGSSGGAQETQYF,TGTGCCAGCAGCGTAGGATCTAGCGGGGGGGCCCAAGAGACCCAGTACTTC
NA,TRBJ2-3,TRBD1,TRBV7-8,CASSRAPQGVRRDTQYF,TGTGCCAGCAGCAGAGCCCCACAGGGGGTCCGGAGGGATACGCAGTATTTT
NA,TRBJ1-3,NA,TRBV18,CASSPQDRLGIYF,TGTGCCAGCTCACCCCAAGACCGACTTGGAATATATTTT
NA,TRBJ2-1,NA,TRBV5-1,CASRALGEEQFF,TGCGCCAGCAGAGCCCTGGGCGAGGAGCAGTTCTTC
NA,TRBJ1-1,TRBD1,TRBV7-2,CASSLRGQAPAEAFF,TGTGCCAGCAGCCTGAGGGGACAGGCACCCGCTGAAGCTTTCTTT
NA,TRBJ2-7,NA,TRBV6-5,CASSLSYGTFYEQYF,TGTGCCAGCAGCCTTTCCTATGGGACTTTCTACGAGCAGTACTTC
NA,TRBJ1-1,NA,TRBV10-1,CASSESNSGFGNTEAFF,TGCGCCAGCAGTGAGTCGAATAGCGGGTTTGGGAACACTGAAGCTTTCTTT
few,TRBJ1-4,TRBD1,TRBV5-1,CASSMGQGVTNEKLFF,TGCGCCAGCAGCATGGGACAGGGAGTCACTAATGAAAAACTGTTTTTT
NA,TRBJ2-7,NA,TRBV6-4,CASSDATSYEQYF,TGTGCCAGCAGTGACGCGACTAGCTACGAGCAGTACTTC
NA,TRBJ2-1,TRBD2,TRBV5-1,CASSSQAGAYNEQFF,TGCGCCAGCAGCTCTCAAGCGGGAGCCTACAATGAGCAGTTCTTC
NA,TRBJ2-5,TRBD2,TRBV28,CASRPGLAGEPVETQYF,TGTGCCAGCAGGCCGGGACTAGCGGGGGAGCCGGTGGAGACCCAGTACTTC
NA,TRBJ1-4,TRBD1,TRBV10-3,CAISESTGTWEKLFF,TGTGCCATCAGTGAGTCGACAGGGACTTGGGAAAAACTGTTTTTT
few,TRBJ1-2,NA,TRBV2,CASSEWQGYGYTF,TGTGCCAGCAGTGAGTGGCAGGGCTATGGCTACACCTTC
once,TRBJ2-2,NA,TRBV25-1,CASSGRAGTGELFF,TGTGCCAGCAGTGGCAGGGCTGGGACCGGGGAGCTGTTTTTT
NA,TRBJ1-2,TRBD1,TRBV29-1,CSVDQVRGRRGYTF,TGCAGCGTTGACCAGGTCAGGGGGCGCAGAGGCTACACCTTC
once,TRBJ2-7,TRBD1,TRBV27,CASSLAYMGQNYEQYF,TGTGCCAGCAGCCTCGCGTACATGGGACAGAACTACGAGCAGTACTTC
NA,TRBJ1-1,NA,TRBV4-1,CASSQESFAYTEAFF,TGCGCCAGCAGCCAAGAAAGTTTTGCGTACACTGAAGCTTTCTTT
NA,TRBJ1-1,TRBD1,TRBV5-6,CASSLERRQGSTEAFF,TGTGCCAGCAGCTTGGAGAGACGACAGGGTTCCACTGAAGCTTTCTTT
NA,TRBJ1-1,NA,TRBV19,CASSILGVGTEAFF,TGTGCCAGTAGTATATTAGGGGTCGGCACTGAAGCTTTCTTT
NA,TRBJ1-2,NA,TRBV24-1,CATSDSGSGNYGYTF,TGTGCCACCAGTGACTCCGGGTCTGGGAACTATGGCTACACCTTC
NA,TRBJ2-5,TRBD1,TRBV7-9,CASSLGDRGGETQYF,TGTGCCAGCAGCTTAGGGGACAGGGGAGGGGAGACCCAGTACTTC